This is a list of T cell receptor beta chains from one sample in a study of blood T cell repertoires in COVID-19. Method: immunoSEQ multiplex PCR; TCRdb's copy keeps in-frame clones and lacks some. The sample shows approximately 97,000 clones, 75% to 95% of them seen only once. The specimen sequenced was peripheral blood. These receptors were obtained from a man aged 18 to 35 with acute or convalescent COVID-19. The CDR3 runs from the conserved cysteine through the conserved F or W. The order of the fields is V gene, clone size, D gene, J gene, CDR3 DNA, CDR3 protein. The D gene is left open where the match is weak. Some rows mark clone size as missing; the rest say once, few, many or name a class of expanded clone.

>TRBV11-3|few|-|TRBJ1-1
TGTGCCAGCAGCTTAGTGGAGACAGCTGAAGCTTTCTTT
CASSLVETAEAFF
>TRBV9|once|TRBD1|TRBJ1-1
TGTGCCAGCAGCGGACAGACAGGGAAGAACACTGAAGCTTTCTTT
CASSGQTGKNTEAFF
>TRBV18|-|-|TRBJ2-2
TGTGCCAGCTCGGAGGGGGCCAACGGGGAGCTGTTTTTT
CASSEGANGELFF
>TRBV7-8|-|-|TRBJ1-2
TGTGCCAGCAGCTTAGGTGCCCGCTTAGGGGCTAACTATGGCTACACCTTC
CASSLGARLGANYGYTF
>TRBV2|-|TRBD1|TRBJ2-2
TGTGCCAGCCTCGTTGGACAGGGGATCACCGGGGAGCTGTTTTTT
CASLVGQGITGELFF
>TRBV5-4|-|-|TRBJ1-3
TGTGCCAGCAGCTTGGGAGGGGGAATCGTTGGAAACACCATATATTTT
CASSLGGGIVGNTIYF
>TRBV6-5|-|-|TRBJ1-2
TGTGCCAGCACTATCGGGGGGGGACTATATGGCTACACCTTC
CASTIGGGLYGYTF
>TRBV11-3|-|TRBD1|TRBJ1-1
TGTGCCAGCAGCCCCCGACAGGGGTCCGACACTGAAGCTTTCTTT
CASSPRQGSDTEAFF
>TRBV11-2|-|TRBD1|TRBJ1-1
TGTGCCAGCAGCTTGACAGGGGGGAACACTGAAGCTTTCTTT
CASSLTGGNTEAFF
>TRBV30|-|TRBD1|TRBJ1-4
TGTGCCTGGAGTCTTCGACAGGGGGCAGGGGAAAAACTGTTTTTT
CAWSLRQGAGEKLFF
>TRBV6-5|-|-|TRBJ2-3
TGTGCCAGCAGTTACACAGGGACCGTGACAGATACGCAGTATTTT
CASSYTGTVTDTQYF
>TRBV19|-|TRBD2|TRBJ2-3
TGTGCCAGTATCGGGACTACCCCTAGCACAGATACGCAGTATTTT
CASIGTTPSTDTQYF
>TRBV4-2|-|-|TRBJ1-4
TGTGCCAGCAGCCAAGATCGAGGTGAAAAACTGTTTTTT
CASSQDRGEKLFF
>TRBV5-1|-|-|TRBJ2-5
TGCGCCAGCAGTTCCGTGGCAGTTGAAGAGACCCAGTACTTC
CASSSVAVEETQYF
>TRBV19|-|TRBD1|TRBJ2-5
TGTGCCAGTAGGTCCAGGGGGCAAGAGACCCAGTACTTC
CASRSRGQETQYF
>TRBV3-1/TRBV3-2|-|-|TRBJ2-5
TGTGCCAGCAGCCAAGATACGGGGGAAGAGACCCAGTACTTC
CASSQDTGEETQYF
>TRBV5-1|-|-|TRBJ2-5
TGCGCCAGCAGCTCTCTCGAGAGCGGACAAGAGACCCAGTACTTC
CASSSLESGQETQYF
>TRBV5-6|-|TRBD2|TRBJ2-7
TGTGCCAGCAGCGCAACTCTCACCGGGGGGGCGTACGAGCAGTACTTC
CASSATLTGGAYEQYF
>TRBV4-1|-|-|TRBJ1-5
TGCGCCAGCAGCCAAGGAACCCCCGGAGTACAGCATTTT
CASSQGTPGVQHF
>TRBV19|-|-|TRBJ1-5
TGTGCCAGTAGTATCGGAGACGGGGAAAATCAGCCCCAGCATTTT
CASSIGDGENQPQHF
>TRBV7-2|few|TRBD1|TRBJ1-2
TGTGCCAGCAGCCTACAGGGGGAGGGGTATGGCTACACCTTC
CASSLQGEGYGYTF
>TRBV4-1|-|-|TRBJ1-5
TGCGCCAGCAGCATACGGCCCCAGTGGGGGCCGCCTGAGCCCCAGCATTTT
CASSIRPQWGPPEPQHF
>TRBV12-3/TRBV12-4|-|-|TRBJ2-3
TGTGCCAGCAGGGGGCCGTACGCGCAGTATTTT
CASRGPYAQYF
>TRBV6-4|-|-|TRBJ1-4
TGTGCCAGCAGTCGTACAGCGGACCCTAATGAAAAACTGTTTTTT
CASSRTADPNEKLFF
>TRBV7-6|-|-|TRBJ1-2
TGTGCCAGCAGCTTAGGAGGGAACGACGGCTACACCTTC
CASSLGGNDGYTF
>TRBV24-1|-|-|TRBJ2-6
TGTGCCACCAGCGATTCCGGCTCTGGGGCCAACGTCCTGACTTTC
CATSDSGSGANVLTF
>TRBV2|-|-|TRBJ2-5
TGTGCCAGCAGGCACGGACACGGAAGAGGACAAGAGACCCAGTACTTC
CASRHGHGRGQETQYF
>TRBV24-1|-|-|TRBJ2-2
TGTGCCACCAGTGATTCTGACAGATTCACCGGGGAGCTGTTTTTT
CATSDSDRFTGELFF
>TRBV7-8|-|TRBD1|TRBJ1-3
TGTGCCAGCAGCCCCAGGGGACAGACCGGAGACACCATATATTTT
CASSPRGQTGDTIYF
>TRBV6-5|-|-|TRBJ1-3
TGTGCCAGCAGTTACCGGGTTCCCGGAAACACCATATATTTT
CASSYRVPGNTIYF
>TRBV5-3|-|-|TRBJ1-1
TGTGCCAGAAGCTCCATCACCCGGGACACCTTCTCTGAAGCTTTCTTT
CARSSITRDTFSEAFF